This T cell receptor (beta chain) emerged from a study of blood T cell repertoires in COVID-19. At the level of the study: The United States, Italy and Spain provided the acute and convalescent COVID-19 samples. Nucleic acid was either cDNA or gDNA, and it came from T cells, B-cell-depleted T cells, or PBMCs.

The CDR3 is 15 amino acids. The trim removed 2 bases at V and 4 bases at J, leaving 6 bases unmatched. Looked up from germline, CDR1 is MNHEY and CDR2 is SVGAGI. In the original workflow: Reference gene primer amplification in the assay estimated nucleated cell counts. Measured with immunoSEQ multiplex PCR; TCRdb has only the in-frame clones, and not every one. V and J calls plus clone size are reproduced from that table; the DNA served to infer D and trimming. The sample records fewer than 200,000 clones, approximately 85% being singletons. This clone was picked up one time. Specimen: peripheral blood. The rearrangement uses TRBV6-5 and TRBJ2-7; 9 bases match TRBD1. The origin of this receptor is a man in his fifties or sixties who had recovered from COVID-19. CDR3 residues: CASSYKGTGPYEQYF. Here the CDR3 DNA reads TGTGCCAGCAGTTACAAAGGGACAGGGCCTTACGAGCAGTACTTC.